Sequencing of this T cell receptor (beta chain) was carried out in a study of OX40 agonist ivuxolimab in advanced cancers. The wider study: It was ivuxolimab, an agonistic anti-OX40 (CD134) antibody, that patients were treated with.

Only a few counts were recorded for this clone. V was pared by 2 bases and J by 0 bases, with 10 bases between. There are 15 residues in the CDR3. CDR1 and CDR2 (germline): MNHEY, SMNVEV (reference sequence). Method: immunoSEQ multiplex PCR; TCRdb's copy keeps in-frame clones and lacks some. This table holds 100,000 or so clones, roughly 90% found once. The receptor was isolated from an adult with an advanced solid tumor such as melanoma, head and neck, liver or kidney cancer. The sample in question was CD4+ or CD8+ T cells sorted from blood, obtained in a trial of the OX40 agonist ivuxolimab. The chain has TRBV27 and TRBJ1-1, with D possibly being TRBD1 (6 bases). The CDR3 DNA sequence: TGTGCCAGCAGTTTAAGGGGGACGGTGAACACTGAAGCTTTCTTT. It yields the protein CASSLRGTVNTEAFF.